This is a list of T cell receptor beta chains from one sample in a study of blood T cell repertoires in COVID-19. Assay: immunoSEQ multiplex PCR; the TCRdb copy retains only in-frame clones and omits some. The data hold roughly 200,000 clones, with 70% to 90% observed a single time. The sequenced sample was peripheral blood. Every receptor here comes from a man older than 75 with acute or convalescent COVID-19. Both conserved end residues are part of each CDR3. Each record gives: clone size, V gene, J gene, D gene, CDR3 DNA, CDR3 protein. D genes are given only for firm matches. Size is stated for part of the rows, as once, few or many counts, or as a class when the clone is expanded.

clone size: NA
V gene: TRBV29-1
J gene: TRBJ2-7
D gene: NA
CDR3 DNA: TGCAGCGTTGGAACATTCAATACCTACGAGCAGTACTTC
CDR3 protein: CSVGTFNTYEQYF

clone size: NA
V gene: TRBV28
J gene: TRBJ1-3
D gene: TRBD1
CDR3 DNA: TGTGCCAGCAGTCCCCGCGAGGGGGCACGAAACACCATATATTTT
CDR3 protein: CASSPREGARNTIYF

clone size: NA
V gene: TRBV5-1
J gene: TRBJ2-6
D gene: NA
CDR3 DNA: TGCGCCAGCAGCTACGGAGCTGGGGCCAACGTCCTGACTTTC
CDR3 protein: CASSYGAGANVLTF

clone size: NA
V gene: TRBV7-2
J gene: TRBJ2-3
D gene: NA
CDR3 DNA: TGTGCCAGCAGCCCTACCTATACGCAGTATTTT
CDR3 protein: CASSPTYTQYF

clone size: NA
V gene: TRBV24-1
J gene: TRBJ2-1
D gene: NA
CDR3 DNA: TGTGCCACCAGTGCTCTCTCCTACAATGAGCAGTTCTTC
CDR3 protein: CATSALSYNEQFF

clone size: NA
V gene: TRBV19
J gene: TRBJ1-1
D gene: TRBD1
CDR3 DNA: TGTGCCAGTAGTCAAAGGGGGCGGAACACTGAAGCTTTCTTT
CDR3 protein: CASSQRGRNTEAFF

clone size: NA
V gene: TRBV6-6
J gene: TRBJ2-2
D gene: NA
CDR3 DNA: TGTGCCAGCAGTTACGCTGCCCCCAGCACCGGGGAGCTGTTTTTT
CDR3 protein: CASSYAAPSTGELFF

clone size: once
V gene: TRBV7-6
J gene: TRBJ2-2
D gene: NA
CDR3 DNA: TGTGCCAGCAGCTTTCTGGGCTCGAACACCGGGGAGCTGTTTTTT
CDR3 protein: CASSFLGSNTGELFF

clone size: once
V gene: TRBV18
J gene: TRBJ2-5
D gene: NA
CDR3 DNA: TGTGCCAGCTCACCATTGGTACTAGAGACCCAGTACTTC
CDR3 protein: CASSPLVLETQYF

clone size: NA
V gene: TRBV7-3
J gene: TRBJ2-5
D gene: TRBD2
CDR3 DNA: TGTGCCAGCAGCTTAACAAGCGGGAGCCCAGAGACCCAGTACTTC
CDR3 protein: CASSLTSGSPETQYF

clone size: NA
V gene: TRBV30
J gene: TRBJ1-2
D gene: TRBD1
CDR3 DNA: TGTGCCGGAAAAGACAGGGTCGGGAACTATGGCTACACCTTC
CDR3 protein: CAGKDRVGNYGYTF

clone size: NA
V gene: TRBV7-2
J gene: TRBJ2-3
D gene: NA
CDR3 DNA: TGTGCCAGCAGCCCTTACGGGGATACGCAGTATTTT
CDR3 protein: CASSPYGDTQYF

clone size: NA
V gene: TRBV6-2/TRBV6-3
J gene: TRBJ1-1
D gene: NA
CDR3 DNA: TGTGCCAGCAGTTACTCGCGGGGGGGCCTCGACACTGAAGCTTTCTTT
CDR3 protein: CASSYSRGGLDTEAFF

clone size: NA
V gene: TRBV18
J gene: TRBJ1-2
D gene: NA
CDR3 DNA: TGTGCCAGCTCACTTAGTTATGGCTACACCTTC
CDR3 protein: CASSLSYGYTF

clone size: NA
V gene: TRBV30
J gene: TRBJ2-3
D gene: NA
CDR3 DNA: TGTGCCTGGAGTAGGCGCAGTGACTCTTCAGATACGCAGTATTTT
CDR3 protein: CAWSRRSDSSDTQYF

clone size: NA
V gene: TRBV10-2
J gene: TRBJ1-1
D gene: NA
CDR3 DNA: TGCGCCAGCAGTGATAGAAGGGGCCGGGGGACTGAAGCTTTCTTT
CDR3 protein: CASSDRRGRGTEAFF

clone size: NA
V gene: TRBV7-2
J gene: TRBJ1-2
D gene: NA
CDR3 DNA: TGTGCCAGCAGCTTAGCGCGGCCAGGGATGGTTGGTGGCTACACCTTC
CDR3 protein: CASSLARPGMVGGYTF

clone size: NA
V gene: TRBV6-5
J gene: TRBJ1-4
D gene: NA
CDR3 DNA: TGTGCCAGCAGTTACGGAGGGGCAACTAATGAAAAACTGTTTTTT
CDR3 protein: CASSYGGATNEKLFF

clone size: NA
V gene: TRBV9
J gene: TRBJ2-3
D gene: TRBD2
CDR3 DNA: TGTGCCAGCAGCGTAGTTTCGGGGGGGACTCACCCGGATACGCAGTATTTT
CDR3 protein: CASSVVSGGTHPDTQYF

clone size: NA
V gene: TRBV11-2
J gene: TRBJ2-2
D gene: TRBD2
CDR3 DNA: TGTGCCAGCAGCCTCTGGACTAGCGGGCTCACCGGGGAGCTGTTTTTT
CDR3 protein: CASSLWTSGLTGELFF

clone size: NA
V gene: TRBV4-1
J gene: TRBJ2-1
D gene: NA
CDR3 DNA: TGCGCCAGCAGCCAAGAGCCGCAGGCTGGCTACAATGAGCAGTTCTTC
CDR3 protein: CASSQEPQAGYNEQFF

clone size: NA
V gene: TRBV5-6
J gene: TRBJ2-2
D gene: NA
CDR3 DNA: TGTGCCAGCAGCTTCGGGGGAACCGGGGAGCTGTTTTTT
CDR3 protein: CASSFGGTGELFF

clone size: few
V gene: TRBV12-5
J gene: TRBJ2-1
D gene: NA
CDR3 DNA: TGTGCTAGTGGTTTGTTACAGGTTGAGCAGTTCTTC
CDR3 protein: CASGLLQVEQFF

clone size: NA
V gene: TRBV19
J gene: TRBJ1-6
D gene: TRBD1
CDR3 DNA: TGTGCCACCCGCCAGGGGGGAAATTCACCCCTCCACTTT
CDR3 protein: CATRQGGNSPLHF

clone size: few
V gene: TRBV27
J gene: TRBJ1-4
D gene: TRBD1
CDR3 DNA: TGTGCCAGCAGTCACGGACAGGCTAATGAAAAACTGTTTTTT
CDR3 protein: CASSHGQANEKLFF

clone size: once
V gene: TRBV5-1
J gene: TRBJ1-5
D gene: NA
CDR3 DNA: TGCGCCAGCAGCTTAACCCCGGGTAGCAATCAGCCCCAGCATTTT
CDR3 protein: CASSLTPGSNQPQHF

clone size: NA
V gene: TRBV19
J gene: TRBJ1-3
D gene: TRBD1
CDR3 DNA: TGTGCCAGTAGTACCCAAACCGGGACAGGGAACACCATATATTTT
CDR3 protein: CASSTQTGTGNTIYF

clone size: NA
V gene: TRBV19
J gene: TRBJ1-4
D gene: NA
CDR3 DNA: TGTGCCAGTAGTATTTTGGAGGGGAGTAATGAAAAACTGTTTTTT
CDR3 protein: CASSILEGSNEKLFF

clone size: NA
V gene: TRBV12-3/TRBV12-4
J gene: TRBJ1-2
D gene: TRBD1
CDR3 DNA: TGTGCCAGCAGGGCAGGGGGTGGAGGTGGCTACACCTTC
CDR3 protein: CASRAGGGGGYTF

clone size: NA
V gene: TRBV24-1
J gene: TRBJ1-4
D gene: NA
CDR3 DNA: TGTGCCACCAGTGACGGGACTCCAACTAATGAAAAACTGTTTTTT
CDR3 protein: CATSDGTPTNEKLFF

clone size: NA
V gene: TRBV19
J gene: TRBJ2-3
D gene: TRBD2
CDR3 DNA: TGTGCCAGTAGTATAGGGTCGGCGCTAGCGGGGGCGCAGTATTTT
CDR3 protein: CASSIGSALAGAQYF

clone size: NA
V gene: TRBV2
J gene: TRBJ1-5
D gene: NA
CDR3 DNA: TGTGCCAGCAGTGAACAAAATCAGCCCCAGCATTTT
CDR3 protein: CASSEQNQPQHF

clone size: NA
V gene: TRBV28
J gene: TRBJ2-7
D gene: TRBD1
CDR3 DNA: TGTGCCAGCAGAGCCGGGACAGGGAGCTACGAGCAGTACTTC
CDR3 protein: CASRAGTGSYEQYF

clone size: NA
V gene: TRBV24-1
J gene: TRBJ2-1
D gene: NA
CDR3 DNA: TGTGCCACCAGTGGGGTAGGGGAACCCTCCTACAATGAGCAGTTCTTC
CDR3 protein: CATSGVGEPSYNEQFF

clone size: NA
V gene: TRBV21-1
J gene: TRBJ2-7
D gene: NA
CDR3 DNA: TGTGCCATCCCGGGTGGTAGCGGGAGGTCCTACGAGCAGTACTTC
CDR3 protein: CAIPGGSGRSYEQYF

clone size: NA
V gene: TRBV19
J gene: TRBJ2-2
D gene: TRBD2
CDR3 DNA: TGTGCCAGTAGTCGTCGGGAGGGCACCGGGGAGCTGTTTTTT
CDR3 protein: CASSRREGTGELFF

clone size: NA
V gene: TRBV28
J gene: TRBJ2-7
D gene: TRBD1
CDR3 DNA: TGTGCCAGCAGTTTTCGGGACAGGTCCTACGAGCAGTACTTC
CDR3 protein: CASSFRDRSYEQYF

clone size: NA
V gene: TRBV4-2
J gene: TRBJ2-1
D gene: TRBD2
CDR3 DNA: TGTGCCAGCAGCCAAGATCAGAAGGGGACTAGCAACTACAATGAGCAGTTCTTC
CDR3 protein: CASSQDQKGTSNYNEQFF

clone size: NA
V gene: TRBV30
J gene: TRBJ1-1
D gene: NA
CDR3 DNA: TGTGCCTGGAAAGGCAGGGTGAACACTGAAGCTTTCTTT
CDR3 protein: CAWKGRVNTEAFF

clone size: NA
V gene: TRBV9
J gene: TRBJ2-5
D gene: NA
CDR3 DNA: TGTGCCAGCAGCCCCTCCGGGGAGACCCAGTACTTC
CDR3 protein: CASSPSGETQYF

clone size: NA
V gene: TRBV6-5
J gene: TRBJ1-3
D gene: NA
CDR3 DNA: TGTGCCAGCAGTTACTCGATTGCAGGGACAGGAAACACCATATATTTT
CDR3 protein: CASSYSIAGTGNTIYF

clone size: NA
V gene: TRBV19
J gene: TRBJ1-5
D gene: NA
CDR3 DNA: TGTGCCAGTAGTCCCGGTCGTGAGGAAGGAGCGGGCAATCAGCCCCAGCATTTT
CDR3 protein: CASSPGREEGAGNQPQHF

clone size: NA
V gene: TRBV3-1/TRBV3-2
J gene: TRBJ1-1
D gene: NA
CDR3 DNA: TGTGCCAGCAGCCTCGGGGGGACCTCGACGGGAGCTTTCTTT
CDR3 protein: CASSLGGTSTGAFF

clone size: NA
V gene: TRBV25-1
J gene: TRBJ2-1
D gene: TRBD2
CDR3 DNA: TGTGCCAGCAGTGATCTCGGGCTAGCGGGGGGCTCCTACAATGAGCAGTTCTTC
CDR3 protein: CASSDLGLAGGSYNEQFF

clone size: NA
V gene: TRBV7-3
J gene: TRBJ1-1
D gene: TRBD1
CDR3 DNA: TGTGCCAGCAGCCAAGGGACAGGAGAAGCTTTCTTT
CDR3 protein: CASSQGTGEAFF

clone size: NA
V gene: TRBV2
J gene: TRBJ1-2
D gene: TRBD1
CDR3 DNA: TGTGCCAGCAGTGACGGACAGGGGAGAAATGGCTACACCTTC
CDR3 protein: CASSDGQGRNGYTF

clone size: NA
V gene: TRBV11-2
J gene: TRBJ2-2
D gene: TRBD1
CDR3 DNA: TGTGCCAGCAGCGACAGGGAGAACACCGGGGAGCTGTTTTTT
CDR3 protein: CASSDRENTGELFF

clone size: NA
V gene: TRBV6-2/TRBV6-3
J gene: TRBJ2-1
D gene: NA
CDR3 DNA: TGTGCCAGCACCCCCTTGTTGGAGCGGGCCGATGAGCAGTTCTTC
CDR3 protein: CASTPLLERADEQFF

clone size: NA
V gene: TRBV10-2
J gene: TRBJ2-1
D gene: TRBD2
CDR3 DNA: TGCGCCACCGGGACTAACCACAATGAGCAGTTCTTC
CDR3 protein: CATGTNHNEQFF